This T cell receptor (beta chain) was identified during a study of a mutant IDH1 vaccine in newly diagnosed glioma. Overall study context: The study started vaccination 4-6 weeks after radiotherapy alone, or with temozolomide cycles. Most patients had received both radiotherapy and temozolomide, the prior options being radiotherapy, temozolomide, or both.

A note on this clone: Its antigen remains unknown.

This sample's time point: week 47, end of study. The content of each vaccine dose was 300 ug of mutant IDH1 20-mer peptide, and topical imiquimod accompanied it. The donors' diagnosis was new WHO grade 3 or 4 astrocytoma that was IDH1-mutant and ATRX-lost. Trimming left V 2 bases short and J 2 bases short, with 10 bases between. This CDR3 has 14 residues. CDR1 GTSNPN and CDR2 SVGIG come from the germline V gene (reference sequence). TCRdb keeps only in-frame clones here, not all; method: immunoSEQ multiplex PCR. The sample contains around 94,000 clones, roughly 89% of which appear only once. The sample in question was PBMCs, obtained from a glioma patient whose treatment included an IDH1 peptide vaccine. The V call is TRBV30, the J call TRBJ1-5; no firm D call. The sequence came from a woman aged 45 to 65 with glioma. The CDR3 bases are TGTGCCTGGAGTATGTCCTTGGGCAATCAGCCCCAGCATTTT. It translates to CAWSMSLGNQPQHF. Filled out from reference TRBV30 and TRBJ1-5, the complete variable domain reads SQTIHQWPATLVQPVGSPLSLECTVEGTSNPNLYWYRQAAGRGLQLLFYSVGIGQISSEVPQNLSASRPQDRQFILSSKKLLLSDSGFYLCAWSMSLGNQPQHFGDGTRLSIL.